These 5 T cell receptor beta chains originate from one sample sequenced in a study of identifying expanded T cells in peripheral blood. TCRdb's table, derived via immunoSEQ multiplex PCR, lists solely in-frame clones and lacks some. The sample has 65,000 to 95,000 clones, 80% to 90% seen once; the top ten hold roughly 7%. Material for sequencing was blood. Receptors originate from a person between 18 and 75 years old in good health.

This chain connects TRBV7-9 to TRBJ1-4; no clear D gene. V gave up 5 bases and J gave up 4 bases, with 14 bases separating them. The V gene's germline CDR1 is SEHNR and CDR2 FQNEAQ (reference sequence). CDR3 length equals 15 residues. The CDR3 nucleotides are TGTGCCAGCAGCCGAAAGACTGCTAATAATGAAAAACTGTTTTTT. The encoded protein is CASSRKTANNEKLFF.

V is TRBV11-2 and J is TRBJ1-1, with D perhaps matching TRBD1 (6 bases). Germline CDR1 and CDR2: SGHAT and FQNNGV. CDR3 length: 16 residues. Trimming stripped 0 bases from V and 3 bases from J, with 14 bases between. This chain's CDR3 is CASSLDTGGAYTEAFF. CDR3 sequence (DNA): TGTGCCAGCAGCTTAGATACGGGGGGCGCGTACACTGAAGCTTTCTTT. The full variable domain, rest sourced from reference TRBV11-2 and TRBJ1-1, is EAGVAQSPRYKIIEKRQSVAFWCNPISGHATLYWYQQILGQGPKLLIQFQNNGVVDDSQLPKDRFSAERLKGVDSTLKIQPAKLEDSAVYLCASSLDTGGAYTEAFFGQGTRLTVV.

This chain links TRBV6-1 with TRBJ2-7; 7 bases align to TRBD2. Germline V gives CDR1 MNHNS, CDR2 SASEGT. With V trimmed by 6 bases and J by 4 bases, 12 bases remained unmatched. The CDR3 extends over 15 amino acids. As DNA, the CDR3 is TGTGCCAGCAGGAACCTAGCGGAGATGAATTACGAGCAGTACTTC. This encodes CASRNLAEMNYEQYF.

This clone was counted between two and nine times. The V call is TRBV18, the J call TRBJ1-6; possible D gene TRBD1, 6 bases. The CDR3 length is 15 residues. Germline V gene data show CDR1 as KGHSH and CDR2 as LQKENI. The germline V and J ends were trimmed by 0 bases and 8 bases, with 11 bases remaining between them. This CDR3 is CASSPPSGADSPLHF. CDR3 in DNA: TGTGCCAGCTCACCACCGTCAGGGGCTGATTCACCCCTCCACTTT.

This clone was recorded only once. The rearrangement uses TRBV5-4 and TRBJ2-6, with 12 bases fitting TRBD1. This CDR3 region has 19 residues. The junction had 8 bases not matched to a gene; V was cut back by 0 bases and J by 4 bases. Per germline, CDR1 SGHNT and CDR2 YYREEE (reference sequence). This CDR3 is CASSLATGTGGAGANVLTF. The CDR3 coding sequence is TGTGCCAGCAGCTTGGCCACCGGGACAGGGGGCGCCGGGGCCAACGTCCTGACTTTC.